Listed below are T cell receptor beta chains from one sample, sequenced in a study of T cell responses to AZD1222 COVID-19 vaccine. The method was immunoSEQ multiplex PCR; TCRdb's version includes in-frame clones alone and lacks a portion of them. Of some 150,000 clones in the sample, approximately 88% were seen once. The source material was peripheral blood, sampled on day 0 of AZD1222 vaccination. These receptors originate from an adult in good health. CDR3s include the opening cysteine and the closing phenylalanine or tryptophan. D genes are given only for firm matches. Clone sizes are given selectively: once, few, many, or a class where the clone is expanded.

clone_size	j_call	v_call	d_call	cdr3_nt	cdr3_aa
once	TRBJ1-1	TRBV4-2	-	TGTGCCAGCAGCTATTTCTTGGACTTCACTGAAGCTTTCTTT	CASSYFLDFTEAFF
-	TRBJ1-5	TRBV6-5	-	TGTGCCGGATGGGCAGGGCGCGGGGGGGATCAGCCCCAGCATTTT	CAGWAGRGGDQPQHF
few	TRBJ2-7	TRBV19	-	TGTGCCAGTAGTGTCGTAGCGAACTACGAGCAGTACTTC	CASSVVANYEQYF
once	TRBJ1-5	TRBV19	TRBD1	TGTGCCAGTAGTGCACAGGACAGGTGGAGGAGCAATCAGCCCCAGCATTTT	CASSAQDRWRSNQPQHF
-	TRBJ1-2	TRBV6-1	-	TGTGCCAGCAGTGAGAACAGGCCTAGGGCTAACTATGGCTACACCTTC	CASSENRPRANYGYTF
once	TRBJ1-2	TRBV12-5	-	TGTGCTAGTGGTTTGGAAAGGAGTGGCGGGGGCTACACCTTC	CASGLERSGGGYTF
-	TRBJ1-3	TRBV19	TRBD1	TGTGCCAGTAGGGACGCGACAGGGACTGGAAACACCATATATTTT	CASRDATGTGNTIYF
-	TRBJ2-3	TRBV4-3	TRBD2	TGCGCCAGCAGCCTCGTTGTCTTTACTAGCGGGAGTGGCACAGATACGCAGTATTTT	CASSLVVFTSGSGTDTQYF
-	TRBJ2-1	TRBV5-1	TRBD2	TGCGCCAGCAGCCCGCTTACTAGCGACGAGCAGTTCTTC	CASSPLTSDEQFF
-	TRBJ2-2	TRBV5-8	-	TGTGCCAGCAGCTTGGTAGGGATCAACACCGGGGAGCTGTTTTTT	CASSLVGINTGELFF